What follows is one T cell receptor (beta chain) and its context. Produced via immunoSEQ multiplex PCR; TCRdb's table is partial and in-frame only. The table has about 250,000 clones, 87% seen once. These data belong to a study of Ad26.COV2.S vaccination and SARS-CoV-2 variants. On the study more broadly: Donor allocation was to the COV1001 Ad26.COV2.S trial arm.

Per germline, CDR1 MNHNY and CDR2 SVGAGI (reference sequence). The CDR3 runs to 15 residues. V dropped 2 bases and J dropped 4 bases, with 11 bases sitting between them. Sample treatment: 15 to 20 received Ad26.COV2.S at low or high dose, single or two shots; about 5 received placebo; per-sample allocation not given. After the first vaccine or placebo injection, samples were drawn on day 63. The rearrangement links TRBV6-6 to TRBJ2-2, with a possible D match to TRBD1 (5 bases). This specimen was peripheral blood, taken in a trial of Ad26.COV2.S vaccine versus placebo. The sequence was obtained from a person aged 18 to 65 who received the Ad26.COV2.S COVID-19 vaccine or a placebo. CDR3 protein: CASSYGARGTGELFF. In DNA, the CDR3 is TGTGCCAGCAGTTACGGGGCTAGAGGCACCGGGGAGCTGTTTTTT.